One sample yielded the 15 T cell receptor beta chains listed below, sequenced in a study of graft-versus-host responses after intestinal transplantation (dated by TCRdb to about 2021). To isolate intraepithelial and lamina propria lymphocytes from graft specimens, dithiothreitol, EDTA incubations and collagenase D digestion were used. Libraries were prepared through the immunoSEQ multiplex PCR assay. TCRdb's version of the immuneACCESS table is confined to in-frame rearrangements and falls short of the full clone set. An unresolved V gene accounts for under half of the shortfall where checked; the remainder is of unknown origin. This sample is represented by around 8,000 clones; around four fifths of them were singletons. The ten largest clones capture about 10% of the sample. This specimen was ileum tissue, taken roughly 130 days after transplant. These receptors came from a human patient who received an intestinal transplant, so some T cells may come from the graft donor.

This chain uses TRBV7-2 with TRBJ1-4, with no clear D. CDR1 SGHTA and CDR2 FQGNSA come from the germline V gene. The V end was cut by 5 bases, the J end by 8 bases, with 15 bases between. This CDR3 is built from 14 residues. The CDR3 DNA reads TGTGCCAGCAGCGTAGAGCCGGGAGCCGAAAAACTGTTTTTT. Protein: CASSVEPGAEKLFF.

The chain employs TRBV4-1 and TRBJ1-5; no definite D call. This CDR3 is 14 amino acids long. The germline gives CDR1 MGHRA, CDR2 YSYEKL. V was cut by 0 bases and J by 7 bases, with 10 bases left in between. The CDR3 DNA sequence: TGCGCCAGCAGCCAAGAGTTTGCCGGCCAGCCCCAGCATTTT. Its translation: CASSQEFAGQPQHF.

This clone has just a few counts. The V gene is TRBV9, the J gene TRBJ2-7, with D tentatively TRBD1 or TRBD2 (5 bases each). From germline, CDR1 is SGDLS and CDR2 YYNGEE. V lost 1 base and J lost 5, with 10 bases in between. There are 13 residues in the CDR3. CDR3 sequence reads: CASSVMGDHEQYF. CDR3 in DNA: TGTGCCAGCAGCGTAATGGGGGACCACGAGCAGTACTTC.

This clone appeared a single time. The CDR3, as DNA: TGTGCCAGCAGCTTGAGACCCCGTCCCGGGGAGCTGTTTTTT. Translation: CASSLRPRPGELFF. The J gene is TRBJ2-2, the V gene TRBV5-6; no clear D gene. The V gene lost 1 base and the J gene lost 6 bases, with 10 bases spanning the gap. This CDR3 region has 14 residues. The germline V gene has CDR1 SGHDT and CDR2 YYEEEE.

In DNA form, the CDR3 reads TGCGCCAGCAGCGTGCAGGGGACTAGCGCCGTCTACAATGAGCAGTTCTTC. Translation gives CASSVQGTSAVYNEQFF. The chain carries TRBV5-1 and TRBJ2-1; 10 nucleotides align to TRBD2. CDR3 size: 17 residues. Germline CDR1 reads SGHRS; CDR2 reads YFSETQ. The V gene end was trimmed by 4 bases and the J gene end by 3 bases; junction bases not matched to a gene: 10.

The J gene is TRBJ2-3, the V gene TRBV5-4, with 12 bases identical to TRBD2. Germline lookup yields CDR1 SGHNT and CDR2 YYREEE (reference sequence). V shed 1 base, J shed 4 bases, and the junction held 4 bases outside the gene matches. The CDR3 runs to 16 residues. In nucleotides, the CDR3 is TGTGCCAGCAGCTTGAGGCTAGCGGGGGGGCCAGATACGCAGTATTTT. Protein: CASSLRLAGGPDTQYF.

The rearrangement joins TRBV5-5 to TRBJ1-1; the match to TRBD1 covers 8 bases. Germline loops: CDR1 SGHKS, CDR2 YYEKEE (reference sequence). The CDR3 runs to 18 residues. V was pared by 4 bases and J by 1 base, with 15 bases of the junction left unmatched. The CDR3 here is CASSPQGASWSGNTEAFF. The CDR3 nucleotides are TGTGCCAGCAGCCCCCAGGGGGCGAGTTGGTCCGGGAACACTGAAGCTTTCTTT.

This clone was counted a single time. The chain recombines TRBV15 with TRBJ2-1, with no clear D. The CDR3 is 15 amino acids. V gave up 0 bases and J gave up 6 bases, with 12 bases separating them. Germline values: CDR1 LNHNV, CDR2 YYDKDF (reference sequence). CDR3 amino acids: CATSRDASWGNEQFF. Here the CDR3 DNA reads TGTGCCACCAGCAGAGACGCCAGCTGGGGCAATGAGCAGTTCTTC. Filled out from reference TRBV15 and TRBJ2-1, the complete variable domain reads DAMVIQNPRYQVTQFGKPVTLSCSQTLNHNVMYWYQQKSSQAPKLLFHYYDKDFNNEADTPDNFQSRRPNTSFCFLDIRSPGLGDTAMYLCATSRDASWGNEQFFGPGTRLTVL.

The genes are TRBV7-2 and TRBJ2-1, with TRBD2 identical over 12 bases. The CDR3 is 18 residues long. From germline, CDR1 is SGHTA and CDR2 FQGNSA. V lost 2 bases to trimming and J lost 5 bases; unmatched junction nucleotides: 10. The CDR3 DNA is TGTGCCAGCAGCTTATCTCACTGGACTAGCGGGGCAAACAATGAGCAGTTCTTC. It encodes CASSLSHWTSGANNEQFF. Drawing the rest from reference TRBV7-2 and TRBJ2-1, the complete variable domain is GAGVSQSPSNKVTEKGKDVELRCDPISGHTALYWYRQSLGQGLEFLIYFQGNSAPDKSGLPSDRFSAERTGGSVSTLTIQRTQQEDSAVYLCASSLSHWTSGANNEQFFGPGTRLTVL.

The rearrangement uses TRBV29-1 and TRBJ2-5; D not resolved. Trimming cost V 7 bases and J 1 base, with 7 bases left between them. The CDR3 loop spans 11 amino acids. Germline V gives CDR1 SQVTM, CDR2 ANQGSEA. The CDR3 DNA sequence: TGCAGCGCGAAAGTCCAAGAGACCCAGTACTTC. It yields the protein CSAKVQETQYF. Together with reference TRBV29-1 and TRBJ2-5, the CDR3 gives the full variable domain: SAVISQKPSRDICQRGTSLTIQCQVDSQVTMMFWYRQQPGQSLTLIATANQGSEATYESGFVIDKFPISRPNLTFSTLTVSNMSPEDSSIYLCSAKVQETQYFGPGTRLLVL.

There are a few counts of this clone. The rearrangement joins TRBV5-5 to TRBJ1-4; D may be TRBD1 (5 bases). This CDR3 has 14 residues. Trimming shortened V by 0 bases and J by 7 bases, and 10 bases separated the two germline ends. CDR1 is SGHKS, CDR2 YYEKEE, per germline (reference sequence). The CDR3 is CASSLEWGGEKLFF. CDR3 coding DNA: TGTGCCAGCAGCTTGGAATGGGGGGGTGAAAAACTGTTTTTT.

This CDR3 reads CASSSRGFTDTQYF. The CDR3, as DNA: TGTGCCAGCAGCTCCAGGGGTTTCACAGATACGCAGTATTTT. This rearrangement joins TRBV7-3 to TRBJ2-3; D may be TRBD1 (6 bases). Germline V lookup: CDR1 SGHTA, CDR2 FQGTGA. CDR3 length: 14 residues. V was pared by 4 bases and J by 2 bases, with 10 bases between.

V gene TRBV7-9 combines with J gene TRBJ2-2; D tentatively fits TRBD1 or TRBD2 (5 bases each). The germline V gene encodes CDR1 SEHNR and CDR2 FQNEAQ (reference sequence). This CDR3 has 16 amino acids. The V end was cut by 5 bases, the J end by 7 bases, with 20 bases between. Written as DNA, the CDR3 is TGTGCCAGCAGCCCAAACCTCGGGGCAGGCATCGGGGAGCTGTTTTTT. Amino acid sequence: CASSPNLGAGIGELFF.

The CDR3 loop reads CASTLGGARGGPYNEQFF. The DNA for the CDR3 is TGTGCCAGCACCCTTGGGGGCGCGCGGGGGGGACCTTACAATGAGCAGTTCTTC. The J gene is TRBJ2-1, the V gene TRBV2; 9 bases are a match to TRBD2. The CDR3 is 18 amino acids. Looked up from germline, CDR1 is SNHLY and CDR2 is FYNNEI. Trimming removed 7 bases from V and 4 bases from J; junction bases left unmatched: 17.

The J gene is TRBJ1-2, the V gene TRBV19, with D possibly TRBD1 on 5 matching bases. Trimming left V 3 bases short and J 6 bases short, with 23 bases between. This CDR3 is 17 amino acids long. The germline V gene has CDR1 LNHDA and CDR2 SQIVND (reference sequence). CDR3 in DNA: TGTGCCAGTAGTATGGAGGTTCGACGGCCTTTGGGGGATGGCTACACCTTC. Protein sequence: CASSMEVRRPLGDGYTF.